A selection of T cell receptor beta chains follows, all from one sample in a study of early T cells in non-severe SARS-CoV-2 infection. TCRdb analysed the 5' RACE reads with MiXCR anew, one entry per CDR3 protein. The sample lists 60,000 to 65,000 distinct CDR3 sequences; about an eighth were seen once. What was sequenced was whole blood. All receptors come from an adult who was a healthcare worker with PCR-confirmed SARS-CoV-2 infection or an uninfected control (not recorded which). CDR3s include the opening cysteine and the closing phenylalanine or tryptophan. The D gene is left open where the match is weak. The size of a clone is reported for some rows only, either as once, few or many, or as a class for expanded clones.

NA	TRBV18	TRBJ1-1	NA	CASSRDSMNTEAFF	TGTGCCAGCTCCCGAGACAGCATGAACACTGAAGCTTTCTTT
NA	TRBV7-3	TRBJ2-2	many	CASSLTGTWSPGELFF	TGTGCCAGCAGCTTAACCGGGACATGGAGCCCCGGGGAGCTGTTTTTT
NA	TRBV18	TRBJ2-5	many	CASSLGGQETQYF	TGTGCCAGCTCACTGGGGGGCCAAGAGACCCAGTACTTC
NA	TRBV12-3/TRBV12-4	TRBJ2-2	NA	CASDRGTGNGELFF	TGTGCCAGCGATAGGGGTACAGGCAACGGGGAGCTGTTTTTT
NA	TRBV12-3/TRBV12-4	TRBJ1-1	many	CASRNSQGRGGTEAFF	TGTGCCAGCAGGAACTCTCAAGGGAGGGGAGGAACTGAAGCTTTCTTT
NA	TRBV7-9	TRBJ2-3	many	CASSFGVGGTDTQYF	TGTGCCAGCAGCTTCGGTGTGGGGGGAACAGATACGCAGTATTTT
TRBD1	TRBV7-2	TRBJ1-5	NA	CASSPDRSRGQPQHF	TGTGCCAGCAGCCCGGACAGGAGCAGAGGTCAGCCCCAGCATTTT
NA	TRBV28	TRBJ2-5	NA	CASRAQSPGETQYF	TGTGCCAGCAGAGCCCAGTCCCCGGGGGAGACCCAGTACTTC
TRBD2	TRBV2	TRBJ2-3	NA	CASSTPPLAGGPTDTQYF	TGTGCCAGCAGCACACCCCCTCTAGCGGGGGGACCCACAGATACGCAGTATTTT
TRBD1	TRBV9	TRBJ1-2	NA	CASRDRGHYGYTF	TGTGCCAGCAGGGACAGGGGACACTATGGCTACACCTTC
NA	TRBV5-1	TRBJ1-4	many	CASSTSGTETEKLFF	TGCGCCAGCAGCACCTCCGGGACGGAAACTGAAAAACTGTTTTTT
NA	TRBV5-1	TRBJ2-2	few	CASSFNSGTGELFF	TGCGCCAGCAGCTTTAATTCAGGGACCGGGGAGCTGTTTTTT
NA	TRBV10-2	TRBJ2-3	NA	CASSESEGYTQYF	TGCGCCAGCAGTGAGTCGGAGGGGTATACGCAGTATTTT
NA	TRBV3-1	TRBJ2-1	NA	CASSQPLLWTEDNEQFF	TGTGCCAGCAGCCAACCCTTACTTTGGACGGAAGACAATGAGCAGTTCTTC
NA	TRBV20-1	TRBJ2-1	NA	CSANGHEQFF	TGCAGTGCTAACGGCCATGAGCAGTTCTTC
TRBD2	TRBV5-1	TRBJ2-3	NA	CASSLRLASDTQYF	TGCGCCAGCAGCTTGAGACTAGCGTCAGATACGCAGTATTTT
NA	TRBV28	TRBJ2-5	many	CASTPPTGMMETQYF	TGTGCCAGCACTCCGCCGACCGGAATGATGGAGACCCAGTACTTC
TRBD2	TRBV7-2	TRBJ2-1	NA	CASSRDVTSGDEQFF	TGTGCCAGCAGCCGGGACGTTACTAGCGGCGATGAGCAGTTCTTC
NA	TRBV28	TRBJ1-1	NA	CAGSSDTNTEAFF	TGTGCCGGATCCTCAGATACCAACACTGAAGCTTTCTTT
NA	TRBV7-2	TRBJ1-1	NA	CASSERMNTEAFF	TGTGCCAGCAGCGAGCGCATGAACACTGAAGCTTTCTTT
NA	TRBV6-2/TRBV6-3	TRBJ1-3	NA	CASSALGRSSGNTIYF	TGTGCCAGCAGTGCCTTGGGACGGTCCTCTGGAAACACCATATATTTT
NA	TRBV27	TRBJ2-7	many	CASSYNRGPTAISYEQYF	TGTGCCAGCAGTTATAACCGAGGGCCCACGGCGATCTCCTACGAGCAGTACTTC
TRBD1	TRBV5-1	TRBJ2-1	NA	CASSLIGQGNEQFF	TGCGCCAGCAGCTTGATAGGACAGGGGAATGAGCAGTTCTTC
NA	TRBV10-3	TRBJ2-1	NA	CAIAREREDEQFF	TGTGCCATCGCCCGGGAGCGCGAGGATGAGCAGTTCTTC
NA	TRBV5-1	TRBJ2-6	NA	CASSLEAGVSGANVLTF	TGCGCCAGCAGCTTGGAAGCCGGAGTCTCTGGGGCCAACGTCCTGACTTTC
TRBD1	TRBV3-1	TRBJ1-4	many	CASSLFGQGNEKLFF	TGTGCCAGCAGCCTCTTTGGACAGGGGAATGAAAAACTGTTTTTT
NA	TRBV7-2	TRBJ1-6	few	CASSFWGPSPLHF	TGTGCCAGCAGCTTTTGGGGGCCCTCACCCCTCCACTTT
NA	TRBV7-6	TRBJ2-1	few	CASSPGGEQFF	TGTGCCAGCAGCCCCGGCGGAGAGCAGTTCTTC
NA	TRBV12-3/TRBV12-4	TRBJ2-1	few	CASSRRGMGSYNEQFF	TGTGCCAGCAGTCGCAGGGGAATGGGCTCCTACAATGAGCAGTTCTTC
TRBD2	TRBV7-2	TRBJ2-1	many	CASSLASGRSYNEQFF	TGTGCCAGCAGCTTGGCTAGCGGGAGGTCCTACAATGAGCAGTTCTTC
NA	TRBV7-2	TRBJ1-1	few	CASSPRRESTEAFF	TGTGCCAGCAGCCCCCGACGGGAGAGTACTGAAGCTTTCTTT
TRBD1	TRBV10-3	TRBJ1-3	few	CAISRSGTGTGNTIYF	TGTGCCATCAGCCGCTCCGGGACAGGGACCGGAAACACCATATATTTT
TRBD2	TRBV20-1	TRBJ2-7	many	CSARGTSGRASYEQYF	TGCAGTGCTAGAGGGACTAGCGGGAGGGCCTCCTACGAGCAGTACTTC
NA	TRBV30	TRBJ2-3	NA	CAWSNRGYQYF	TGTGCCTGGAGTAATCGGGGGTACCAGTATTTT
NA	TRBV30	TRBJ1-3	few	CAWQTGLSGNTIYF	TGTGCCTGGCAGACAGGCCTCTCTGGAAACACCATATATTTT
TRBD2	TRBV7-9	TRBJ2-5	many	CASSLRGLGPETQYF	TGTGCCAGCAGCTTACGGGGACTAGGACCAGAGACCCAGTACTTC
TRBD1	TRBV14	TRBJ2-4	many	CASSQVGQGRKDIQYF	TGTGCCAGCAGCCAAGTAGGACAGGGTCGGAAGGACATTCAGTACTTC
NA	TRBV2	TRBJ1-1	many	CASERLQSGTEAFF	TGTGCCAGCGAAAGGTTACAGTCTGGCACTGAAGCTTTCTTT
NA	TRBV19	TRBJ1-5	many	CASSKTPLDQPQHF	TGTGCCAGTAGTAAGACACCCTTAGATCAGCCCCAGCATTTT
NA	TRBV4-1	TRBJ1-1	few	CASSQDEGRTEAFF	TGCGCCAGCAGCCAAGATGAAGGGCGCACTGAAGCTTTCTTT
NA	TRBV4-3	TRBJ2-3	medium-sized	CASSQDWAGADTQYF	TGCGCCAGCAGCCAAGATTGGGCAGGGGCAGATACGCAGTATTTT
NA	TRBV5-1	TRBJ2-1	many	CASSLGLVGNEQFF	TGCGCCAGCAGCTTGGGACTAGTTGGGAATGAGCAGTTCTTC
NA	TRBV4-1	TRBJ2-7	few	CASSQDRAGDVNPYEQYF	TGCGCCAGCAGCCAAGATCGGGCAGGGGATGTTAACCCCTACGAGCAGTACTTC
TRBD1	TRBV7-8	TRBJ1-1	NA	CASSPGRGQGFTEAFF	TGTGCCAGCAGCCCTGGGAGGGGACAGGGGTTCACTGAAGCTTTCTTT
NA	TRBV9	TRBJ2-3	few	CASSVAKGGGTDTQYF	TGTGCCAGCAGCGTAGCTAAGGGAGGAGGCACAGATACGCAGTATTTT
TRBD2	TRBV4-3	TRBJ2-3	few	CASSPGTSGTSTDTQYF	TGCGCCAGCAGCCCCGGGACTAGCGGAACTAGCACAGATACGCAGTATTTT
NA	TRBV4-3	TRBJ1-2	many	CASSQDGQRGYTF	TGCGCCAGCAGCCAAGATGGACAGCGGGGCTACACCTTC
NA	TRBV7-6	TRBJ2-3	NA	CASSLAMERDTQYF	TGTGCCAGCAGCTTAGCGATGGAGCGAGATACGCAGTATTTT